Reported below is one T cell receptor beta chain. This entry belongs to a study of T cell changes during pregnancy in multiple sclerosis. Produced via immunoSEQ multiplex PCR; TCRdb's table is partial and in-frame only. Of around 130,000 clones in the sample, about 93% were seen once. The sample consisted of peripheral blood, taken before pregnancy. The sequence was collected from a female donor with multiple sclerosis, enrolled in a pregnancy study.

CDR3 amino acids: CAWSARSGNEKLFF. Here the CDR3 DNA reads TGTGCCTGGAGTGCCCGGAGCGGGAATGAAAAACTGTTTTTT. The chain couples TRBV30 to TRBJ1-4; no clear D gene. Germline CDR1 is GTSNPN and CDR2 is SVGIG (reference sequence). V gave up 1 base and J gave up 5 bases, with 11 bases separating them. There are 14 residues in the CDR3. Variable domain in full (rest from reference TRBV30 and TRBJ1-4): SQTIHQWPATLVQPVGSPLSLECTVEGTSNPNLYWYRQAAGRGLQLLFYSVGIGQISSEVPQNLSASRPQDRQFILSSKKLLLSDSGFYLCAWSARSGNEKLFFGSGTQLSVL.